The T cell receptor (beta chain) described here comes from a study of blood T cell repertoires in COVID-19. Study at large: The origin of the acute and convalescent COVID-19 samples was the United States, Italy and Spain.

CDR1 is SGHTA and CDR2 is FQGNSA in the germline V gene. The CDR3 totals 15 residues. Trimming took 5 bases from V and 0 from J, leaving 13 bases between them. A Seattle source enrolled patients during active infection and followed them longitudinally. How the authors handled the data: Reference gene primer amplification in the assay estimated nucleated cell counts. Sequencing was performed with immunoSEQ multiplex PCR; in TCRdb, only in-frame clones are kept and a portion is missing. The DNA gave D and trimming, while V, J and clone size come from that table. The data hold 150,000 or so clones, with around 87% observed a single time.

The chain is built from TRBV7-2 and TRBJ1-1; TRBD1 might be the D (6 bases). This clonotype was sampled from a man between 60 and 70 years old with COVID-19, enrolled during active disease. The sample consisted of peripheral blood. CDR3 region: CASSGQGQMNTEAFF. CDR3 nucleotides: TGTGCCAGCAGCGGCCAGGGACAAATGAACACTGAAGCTTTCTTT.